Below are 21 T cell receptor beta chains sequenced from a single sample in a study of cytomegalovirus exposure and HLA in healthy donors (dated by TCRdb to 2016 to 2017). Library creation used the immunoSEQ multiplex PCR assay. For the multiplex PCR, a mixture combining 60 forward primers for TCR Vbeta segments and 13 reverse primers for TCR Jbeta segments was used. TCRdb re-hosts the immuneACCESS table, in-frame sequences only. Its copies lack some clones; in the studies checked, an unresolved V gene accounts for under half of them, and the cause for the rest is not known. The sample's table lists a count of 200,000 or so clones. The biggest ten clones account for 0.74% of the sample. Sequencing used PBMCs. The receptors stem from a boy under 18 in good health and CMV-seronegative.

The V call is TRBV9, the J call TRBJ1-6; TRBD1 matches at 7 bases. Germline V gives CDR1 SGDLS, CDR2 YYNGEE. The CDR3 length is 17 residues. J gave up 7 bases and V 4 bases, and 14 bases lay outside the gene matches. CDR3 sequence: CASSTPEQGLGNSPLHF. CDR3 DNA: TGTGCCAGCAGCACCCCCGAACAGGGGCTAGGAAATTCACCCCTCCACTTT.

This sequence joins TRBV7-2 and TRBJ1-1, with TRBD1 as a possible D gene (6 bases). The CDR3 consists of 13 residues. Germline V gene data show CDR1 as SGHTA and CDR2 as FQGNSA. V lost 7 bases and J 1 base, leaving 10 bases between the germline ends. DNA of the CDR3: TGTGCCAGCACCCTGGACAGGAACACTGAAGCTTTCTTT. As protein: CASTLDRNTEAFF.

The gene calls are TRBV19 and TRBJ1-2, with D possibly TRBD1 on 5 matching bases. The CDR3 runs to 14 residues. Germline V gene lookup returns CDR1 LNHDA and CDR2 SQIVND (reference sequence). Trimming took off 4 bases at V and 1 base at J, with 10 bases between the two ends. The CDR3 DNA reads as TGTGCCAGTAGTAACCGGGGGAATAACTATGGCTACACCTTC. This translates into CASSNRGNNYGYTF.

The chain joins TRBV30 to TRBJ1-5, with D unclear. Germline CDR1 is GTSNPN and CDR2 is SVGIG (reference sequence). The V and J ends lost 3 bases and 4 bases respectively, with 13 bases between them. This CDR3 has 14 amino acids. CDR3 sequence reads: CAWRAPSGNQPQHF. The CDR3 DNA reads TGTGCCTGGAGGGCCCCTTCGGGAAATCAGCCCCAGCATTTT.

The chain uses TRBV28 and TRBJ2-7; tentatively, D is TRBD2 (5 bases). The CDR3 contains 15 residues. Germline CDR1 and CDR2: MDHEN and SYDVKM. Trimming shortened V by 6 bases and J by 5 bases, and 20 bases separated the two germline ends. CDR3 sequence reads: CASSPRGAAGHEQYF. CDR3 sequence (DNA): TGTGCCAGCAGCCCTCGGGGTGCCGCGGGCCACGAGCAGTACTTC.

CDR3 in DNA: TGTGCCAGCAGTGCCTGGGACAGGGTTAATTCACCCCTCCACTTT. It specifies CASSAWDRVNSPLHF. The chain recombines TRBV25-1 with TRBJ1-6, with 9 nucleotides matching TRBD1. CDR1 is MGHDK and CDR2 is SYGVNS in the germline V gene. The CDR3 has 15 amino acids. The junction had 4 bases not matched to a gene; V was cut back by 4 bases and J by 6 bases.

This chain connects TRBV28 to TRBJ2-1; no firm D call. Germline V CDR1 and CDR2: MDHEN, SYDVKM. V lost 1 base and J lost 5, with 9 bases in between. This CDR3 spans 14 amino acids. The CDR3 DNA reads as TGTGCCAGCAGTTTATTGGCACAGAACAATGAGCAGTTCTTC. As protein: CASSLLAQNNEQFF.

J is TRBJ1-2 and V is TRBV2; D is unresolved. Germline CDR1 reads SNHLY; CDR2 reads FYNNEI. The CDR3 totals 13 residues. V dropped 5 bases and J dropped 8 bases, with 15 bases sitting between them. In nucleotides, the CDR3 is TGTGCCAGCAGTCGACTCGACTCGGGAGGCTACACCTTC. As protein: CASSRLDSGGYTF.

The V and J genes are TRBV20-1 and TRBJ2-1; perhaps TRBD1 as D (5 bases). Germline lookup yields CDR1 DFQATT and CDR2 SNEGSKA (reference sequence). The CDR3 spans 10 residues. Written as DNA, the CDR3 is TGCAGCGCGCAGGGCAATGAGCAGTTCTTC. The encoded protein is CSAQGNEQFF.

CDR3 protein: CASKGQSTQETQYF. DNA of the CDR3: TGTGCCAGCAAAGGACAGAGCACACAAGAGACCCAGTACTTC. V is TRBV7-9 and J is TRBJ2-5, with D possibly being TRBD1 (6 bases). The CDR3 covers 14 residues. Germline V gene sequence: CDR1 SEHNR, CDR2 FQNEAQ (reference sequence). The V gene lost 7 bases and the J gene lost 2 bases, with 14 bases spanning the gap.

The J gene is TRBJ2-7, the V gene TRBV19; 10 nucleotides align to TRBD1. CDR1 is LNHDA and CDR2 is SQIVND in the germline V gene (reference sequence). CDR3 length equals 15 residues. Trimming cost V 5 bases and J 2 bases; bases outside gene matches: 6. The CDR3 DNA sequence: TGTGCCAGTAGTCATGGGACAGGGGTCCCCTACGAGCAGTACTTC. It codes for CASSHGTGVPYEQYF.

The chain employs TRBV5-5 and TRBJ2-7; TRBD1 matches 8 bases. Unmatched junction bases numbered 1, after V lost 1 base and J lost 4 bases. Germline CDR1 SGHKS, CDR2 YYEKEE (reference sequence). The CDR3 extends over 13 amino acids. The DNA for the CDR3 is TGTGCCAGCAGCTTGCAGGGGGCATACGAGCAGTACTTC. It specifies CASSLQGAYEQYF.

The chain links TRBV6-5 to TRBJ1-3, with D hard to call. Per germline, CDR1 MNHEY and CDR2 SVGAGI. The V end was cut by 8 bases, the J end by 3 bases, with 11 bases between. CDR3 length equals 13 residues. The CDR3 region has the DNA TGTGCCAGCGTTGGCAGGCTTGGAAACACCATATATTTT. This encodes CASVGRLGNTIYF.

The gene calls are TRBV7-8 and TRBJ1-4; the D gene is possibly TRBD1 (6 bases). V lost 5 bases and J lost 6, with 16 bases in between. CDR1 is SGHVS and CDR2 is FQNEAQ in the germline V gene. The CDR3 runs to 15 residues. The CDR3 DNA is TGTGCCAGCAGCCCAACCGGGAGGGGGGATGAAAAACTGTTTTTT. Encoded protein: CASSPTGRGDEKLFF.

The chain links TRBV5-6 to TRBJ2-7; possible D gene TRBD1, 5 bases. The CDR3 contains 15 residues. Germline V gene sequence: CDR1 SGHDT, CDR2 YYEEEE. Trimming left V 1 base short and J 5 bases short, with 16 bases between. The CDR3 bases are TGTGCCAGCAGCTTGATTAGGGGAAAAGTAAACGAGCAGTACTTC. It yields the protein CASSLIRGKVNEQYF.

The CDR3 bases are TGTGCCAGCAGTGAGGACAGGGGAGTTCAGCCCCAGCATTTT. Its protein product is CASSEDRGVQPQHF. This chain connects TRBV2 to TRBJ1-5; TRBD1 matches at 9 bases. This CDR3 region has 14 residues. J was trimmed by 6 bases and V by 3 bases; bases with no gene match: 3. Germline V gives CDR1 SNHLY, CDR2 FYNNEI.

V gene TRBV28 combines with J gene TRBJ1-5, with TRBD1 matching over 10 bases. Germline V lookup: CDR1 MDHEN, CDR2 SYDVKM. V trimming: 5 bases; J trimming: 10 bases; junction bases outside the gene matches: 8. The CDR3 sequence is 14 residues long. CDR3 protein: CASSVDRGRGPQHF. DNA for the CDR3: TGTGCCAGCAGTGTAGACAGGGGGCGGGGACCCCAGCATTTT.

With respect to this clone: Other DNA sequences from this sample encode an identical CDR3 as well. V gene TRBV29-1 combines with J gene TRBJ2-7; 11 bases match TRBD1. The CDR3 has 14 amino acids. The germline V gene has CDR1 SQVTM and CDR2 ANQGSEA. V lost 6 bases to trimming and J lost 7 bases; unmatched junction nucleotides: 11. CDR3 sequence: CSVRPGTGGREQYF. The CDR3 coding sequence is TGCAGCGTGCGCCCCGGGACAGGGGGGCGAGAGCAGTACTTC.

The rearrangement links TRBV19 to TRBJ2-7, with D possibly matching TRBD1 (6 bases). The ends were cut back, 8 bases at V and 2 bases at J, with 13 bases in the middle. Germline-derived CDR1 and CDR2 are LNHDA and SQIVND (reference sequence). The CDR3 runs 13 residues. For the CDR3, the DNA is TGTGCCAGTGGCTCCGGACAGACCTACGAGCAGTACTTC. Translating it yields CASGSGQTYEQYF.

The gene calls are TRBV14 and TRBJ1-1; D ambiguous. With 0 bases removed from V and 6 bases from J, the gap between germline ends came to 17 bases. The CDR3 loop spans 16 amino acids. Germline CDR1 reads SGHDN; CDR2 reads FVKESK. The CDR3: CASSQDLGDGGPEAFF. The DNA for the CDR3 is TGTGCCAGCAGCCAAGATCTTGGAGATGGCGGCCCTGAAGCTTTCTTT. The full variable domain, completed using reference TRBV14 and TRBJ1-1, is EAGVTQFPSHSVIEKGQTVTLRCDPISGHDNLYWYRRVMGKEIKFLLHFVKESKQDESGMPNNRFLAERTGGTYSTLKVQPAELEDSGVYFCASSQDLGDGGPEAFFGQGTRLTVV.

CDR3 coding DNA: TGTGCCAGCAGCTTGGGCGGCGAGAACACTGAAGCTTTCTTT. This encodes CASSLGGENTEAFF. V usage is TRBV5-4 and J usage is TRBJ1-1; no definite D call. Germline V CDR1 and CDR2: SGHNT, YYREEE (reference sequence). The CDR3 is 14 residues long. V was pared by 0 bases and J by 1 base, with 7 bases between.